The clone carrying this T cell receptor beta chain was found a few times. CDR1 and CDR2 (germline): DFQATT, SNEGSKA (reference sequence). Losses at the gene ends were 0 bases for V and 1 base for J; bases not matched to a gene: 10. There are 17 residues in the CDR3. The sample belongs to a study of patients and donors after allogeneic stem cell transplantation. TCRdb passed the RT-PCR reads through MiXCR, listing each CDR3 protein once. There are some 960,000 distinct CDR3 sequences in the sample; about 20% occur only once, and roughly 6% lies in the top ten. The receptor was derived from a human donor who was either an allogeneic HSCT recipient or a stem cell or donor lymphocyte infusion donor (not recorded which). It is not recorded whose cells these are; they may come from a transplant donor. This rearrangement joins TRBV20-1 to TRBJ1-1, with 8 bases fitting TRBD1. The sequencing sample was made of blood, either unsorted or a sorted T cell fraction (not recorded which). In nucleotides, the CDR3 is TGCAGTGCTAGAGAAGCAGGGCAGGGGGCCAAGAACACTGAAGCTTTCTTT. Protein sequence: CSAREAGQGAKNTEAFF.